This T cell receptor (beta chain) was profiled in a study of cytomegalovirus exposure and HLA in healthy donors. Overall study: There were 90 million to 140 million unique TCR beta sequences, drawn from 150 million to 200 million T cells, in an earlier analysis.

Germline V gives CDR1 KGHSH, CDR2 LQKENI. V lost 0 bases and J lost 5, with 13 bases in between. The CDR3 totals 15 residues. PCR used 60 Vbeta primers and 13 Jbeta primers. TCRdb's table, derived via immunoSEQ multiplex PCR, lists solely in-frame clones and lacks some. The sample yields about 260,000 clones, roughly four fifths seen once. Overall study results and limits: Specific recognition of CMV antigens was confirmed in vitro for a few chains (all CMV-associated). Sequencing probably produced one cluster of sequence variants that were highly shared.

Comments on this clone: As yet, its antigen is unknown.

The sequence came from a woman aged 40 to 50 in good health and CMV-seropositive. The V and J genes are TRBV18 and TRBJ2-5; D possibly corresponds to TRBD1 (6 bases). Sequencing was performed on PBMCs. The DNA for the CDR3 is TGTGCCAGCTCACCACCCATGGGGACATCGGAGACCCAGTACTTC. This sequence encodes CASSPPMGTSETQYF.